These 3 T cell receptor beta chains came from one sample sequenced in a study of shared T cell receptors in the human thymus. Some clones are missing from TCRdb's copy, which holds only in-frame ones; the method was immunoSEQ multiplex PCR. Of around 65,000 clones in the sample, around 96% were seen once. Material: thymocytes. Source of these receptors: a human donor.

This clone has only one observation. The CDR3 protein is CASSSSGTDTQYF. The CDR3, as DNA: TGTGCCAGCAGCTCGAGCGGCACAGATACGCAGTATTTT. The chain joins TRBV7-9 to TRBJ2-3; D unclear. Germline V gives CDR1 SEHNR, CDR2 FQNEAQ (reference sequence). The CDR3 covers 13 residues. The ends were cut back, 4 bases at V and 1 base at J, with 6 bases in the middle.

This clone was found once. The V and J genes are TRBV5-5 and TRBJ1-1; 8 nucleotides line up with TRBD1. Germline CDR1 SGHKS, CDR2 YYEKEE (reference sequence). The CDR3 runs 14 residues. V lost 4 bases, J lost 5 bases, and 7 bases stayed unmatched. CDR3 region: CASSRWTGRTEAFF. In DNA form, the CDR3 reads TGTGCCAGCAGCAGATGGACAGGGAGGACTGAAGCTTTCTTT.

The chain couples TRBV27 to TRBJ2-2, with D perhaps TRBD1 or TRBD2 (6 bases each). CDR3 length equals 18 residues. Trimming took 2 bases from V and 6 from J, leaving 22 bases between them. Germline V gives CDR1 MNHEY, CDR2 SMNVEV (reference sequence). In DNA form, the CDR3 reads TGTGCCAGCAGTTTAAAACGGGGGCCCTCAGTCGGGCCCGGGGAGCTGTTTTTT. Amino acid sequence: CASSLKRGPSVGPGELFF.